This entry is about one T cell receptor beta chain. The sample comes from a study of T cell changes during pregnancy in multiple sclerosis. The CDR3 is 11 amino acids. CDR1 and CDR2 (germline): SQVTM, ANQGSEA. V dropped 6 bases and J dropped 6; count of bases not matched to a gene: 4. Profiled with immunoSEQ multiplex PCR; TCRdb holds only in-frame clones, not every one. The sample includes some 56,000 clones, 80% to 95% seen only once; the top ten take 2.8%. The V gene is TRBV29-1, the J gene TRBJ1-2, with 7 bases fitting TRBD1. The TCR comes from a female donor in good health, enrolled as a control in a pregnancy study. The source was peripheral blood, collected in the third trimester of pregnancy. CDR3 protein: CSVKQGNGYTF. In DNA, the CDR3 is TGCAGCGTAAAACAGGGGAATGGCTACACCTTC.